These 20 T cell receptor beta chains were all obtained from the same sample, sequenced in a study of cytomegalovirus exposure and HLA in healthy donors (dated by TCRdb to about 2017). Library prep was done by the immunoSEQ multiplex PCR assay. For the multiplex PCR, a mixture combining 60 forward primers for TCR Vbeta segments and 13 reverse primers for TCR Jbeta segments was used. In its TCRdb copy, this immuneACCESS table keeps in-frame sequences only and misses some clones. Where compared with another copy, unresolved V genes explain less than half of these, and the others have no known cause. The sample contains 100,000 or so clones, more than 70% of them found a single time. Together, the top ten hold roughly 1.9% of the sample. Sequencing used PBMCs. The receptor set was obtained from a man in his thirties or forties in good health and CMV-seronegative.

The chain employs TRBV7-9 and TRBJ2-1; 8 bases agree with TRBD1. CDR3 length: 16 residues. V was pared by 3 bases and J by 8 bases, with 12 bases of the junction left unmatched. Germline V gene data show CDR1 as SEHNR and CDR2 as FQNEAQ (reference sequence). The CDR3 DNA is TGTGCCAGCAGCTTGGCCCGGGACAGGTTGACGGATGAGCAGTTCTTC. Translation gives CASSLARDRLTDEQFF.

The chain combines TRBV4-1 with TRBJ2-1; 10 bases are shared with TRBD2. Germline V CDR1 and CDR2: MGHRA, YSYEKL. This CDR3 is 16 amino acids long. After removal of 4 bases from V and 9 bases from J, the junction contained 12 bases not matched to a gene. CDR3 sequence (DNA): TGCGCCAGCAGCCGGAGTCTAGCGGGAGTTCCAAGTGAGCAGTTCTTC. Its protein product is CASSRSLAGVPSEQFF.

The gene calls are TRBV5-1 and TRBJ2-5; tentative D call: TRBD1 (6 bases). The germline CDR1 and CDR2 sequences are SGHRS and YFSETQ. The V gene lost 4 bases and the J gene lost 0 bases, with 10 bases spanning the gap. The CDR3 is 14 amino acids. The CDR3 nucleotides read TGCGCCAGCAGCCGAGGGGGTAACCAAGAGACCCAGTACTTC. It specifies CASSRGGNQETQYF.

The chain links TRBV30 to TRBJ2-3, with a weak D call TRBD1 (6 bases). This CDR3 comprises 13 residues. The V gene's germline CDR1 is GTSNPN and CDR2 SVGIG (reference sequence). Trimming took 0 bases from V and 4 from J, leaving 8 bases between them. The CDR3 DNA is TGTGCCTGGAGTGTACAGGGTTCAGATACGCAGTATTTT. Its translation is CAWSVQGSDTQYF.

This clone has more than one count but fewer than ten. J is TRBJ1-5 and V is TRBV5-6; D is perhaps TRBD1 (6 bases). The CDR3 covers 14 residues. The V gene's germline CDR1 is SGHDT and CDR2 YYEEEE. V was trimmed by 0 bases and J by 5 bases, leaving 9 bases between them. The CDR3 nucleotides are TGTGCCAGCAGCTTGGGGACAGATGATCAGCCCCAGCATTTT. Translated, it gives CASSLGTDDQPQHF.

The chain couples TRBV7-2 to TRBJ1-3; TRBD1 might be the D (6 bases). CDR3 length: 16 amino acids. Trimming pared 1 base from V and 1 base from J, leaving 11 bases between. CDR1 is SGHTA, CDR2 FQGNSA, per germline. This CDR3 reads CASSLEGGYSGNTIYF. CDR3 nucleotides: TGTGCCAGCAGCTTAGAGGGGGGGTATTCTGGAAACACCATATATTTT.

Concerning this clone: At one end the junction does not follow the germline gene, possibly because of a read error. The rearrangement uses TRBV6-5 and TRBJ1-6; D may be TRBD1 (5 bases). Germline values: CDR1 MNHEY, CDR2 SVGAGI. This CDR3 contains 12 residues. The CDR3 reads CASGYGASPLHF. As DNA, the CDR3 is TGTGCCAGCGGTTATGGGGCTTCACCCCTCCACTTT.

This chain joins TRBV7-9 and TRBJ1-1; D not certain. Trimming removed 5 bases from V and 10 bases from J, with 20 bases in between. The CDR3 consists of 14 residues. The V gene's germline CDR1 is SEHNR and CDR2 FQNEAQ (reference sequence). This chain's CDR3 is CASSPLTVNYGAFF. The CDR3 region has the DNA TGTGCCAGCAGCCCACTGACGGTCAACTACGGAGCTTTCTTT. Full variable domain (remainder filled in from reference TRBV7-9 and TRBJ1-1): DTGVSQNPRHKITKRGQNVTFRCDPISEHNRLYWYRQTLGQGPEFLTYFQNEAQLEKSRLLSDRFSAERPKGSFSTLEIQRTEQGDSAMYLCASSPLTVNYGAFFGQGTRLTVV.

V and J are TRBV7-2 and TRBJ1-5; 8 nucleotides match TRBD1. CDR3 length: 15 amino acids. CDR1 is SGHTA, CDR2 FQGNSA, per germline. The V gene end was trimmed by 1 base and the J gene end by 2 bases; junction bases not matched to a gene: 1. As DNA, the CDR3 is TGTGCCAGCAGCTTAGACAGGGGGGGCAATCAGCCCCAGCATTTT. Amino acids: CASSLDRGGNQPQHF.

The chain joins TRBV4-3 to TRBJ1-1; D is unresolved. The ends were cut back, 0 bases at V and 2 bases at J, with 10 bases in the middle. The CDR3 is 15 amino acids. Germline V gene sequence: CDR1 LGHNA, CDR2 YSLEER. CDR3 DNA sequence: TGCGCCAGCAGCCAAGATCCTTCGGGTAACACTGAAGCTTTCTTT. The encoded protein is CASSQDPSGNTEAFF.

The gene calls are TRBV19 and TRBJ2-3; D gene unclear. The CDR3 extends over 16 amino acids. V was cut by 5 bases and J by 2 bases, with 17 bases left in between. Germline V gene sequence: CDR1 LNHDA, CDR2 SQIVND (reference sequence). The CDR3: CASSLTGILYTDTQYF. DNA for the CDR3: TGTGCCAGTAGTCTGACGGGTATTTTATACACAGATACGCAGTATTTT.

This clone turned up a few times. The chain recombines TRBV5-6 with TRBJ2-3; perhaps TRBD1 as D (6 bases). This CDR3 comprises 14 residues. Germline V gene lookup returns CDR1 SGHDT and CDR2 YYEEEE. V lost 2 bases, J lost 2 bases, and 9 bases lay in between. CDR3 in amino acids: CASSFAGATDTQYF. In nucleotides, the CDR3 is TGTGCCAGCAGCTTTGCAGGGGCCACAGATACGCAGTATTTT.

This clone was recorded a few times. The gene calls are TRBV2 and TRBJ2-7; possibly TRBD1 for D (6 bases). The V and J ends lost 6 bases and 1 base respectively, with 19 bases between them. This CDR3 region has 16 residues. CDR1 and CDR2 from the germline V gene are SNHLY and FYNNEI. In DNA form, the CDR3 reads TGTGCCAGCAGAGACACGATTACAGGGCTTTCCTACGAGCAGTACTTC. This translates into CASRDTITGLSYEQYF. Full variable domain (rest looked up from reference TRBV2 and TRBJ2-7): EPEVTQTPSHQVTQMGQEVILRCVPISNHLYFYWYRQILGQKVEFLVSFYNNEISEKSEIFDDQFSVERPDGSNFTLKIRSTKLEDSAMYFCASRDTITGLSYEQYFGPGTRLTVT.

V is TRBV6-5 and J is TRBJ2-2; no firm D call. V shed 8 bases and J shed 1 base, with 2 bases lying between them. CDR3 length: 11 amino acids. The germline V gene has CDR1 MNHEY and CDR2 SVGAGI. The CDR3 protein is CASRNTGELFF. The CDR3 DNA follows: TGTGCCAGCCGGAACACCGGGGAGCTGTTTTTT.

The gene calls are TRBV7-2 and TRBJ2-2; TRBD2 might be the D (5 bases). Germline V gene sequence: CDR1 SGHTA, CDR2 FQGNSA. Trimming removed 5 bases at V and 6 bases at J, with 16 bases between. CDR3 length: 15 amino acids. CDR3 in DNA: TGTGCCAGCAGCGTAGATAGCCTAGCCTCCGGGGAGCTGTTTTTT. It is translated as CASSVDSLASGELFF.

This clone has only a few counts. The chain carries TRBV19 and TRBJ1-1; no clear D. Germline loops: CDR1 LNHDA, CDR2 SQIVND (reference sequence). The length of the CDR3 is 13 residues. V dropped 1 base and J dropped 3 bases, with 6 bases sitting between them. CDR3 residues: CASSIAEHTEAFF. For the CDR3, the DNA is TGTGCCAGTAGTATAGCGGAGCACACTGAAGCTTTCTTT. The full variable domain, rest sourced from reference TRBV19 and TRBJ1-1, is DGGITQSPKYLFRKEGQNVTLSCEQNLNHDAMYWYRQDPGQGLRLIYYSQIVNDFQKGDIAEGYSVSREKKESFPLTVTSAQKNPTAFYLCASSIAEHTEAFFGQGTRLTVV.

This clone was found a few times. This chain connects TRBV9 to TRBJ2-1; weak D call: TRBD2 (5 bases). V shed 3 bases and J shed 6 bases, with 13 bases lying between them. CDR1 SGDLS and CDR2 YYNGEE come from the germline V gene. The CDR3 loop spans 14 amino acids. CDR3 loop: CASSAPDSTNEQFF. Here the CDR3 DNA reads TGTGCCAGCAGCGCCCCGGACTCGACCAATGAGCAGTTCTTC. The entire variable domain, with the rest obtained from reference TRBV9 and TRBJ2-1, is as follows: DSGVTQTPKHLITATGQRVTLRCSPRSGDLSVYWYQQSLDQGLQFLIQYYNGEERAKGNILERFSAQQFPDLHSELNLSSLELGDSALYFCASSAPDSTNEQFFGPGTRLTVL.

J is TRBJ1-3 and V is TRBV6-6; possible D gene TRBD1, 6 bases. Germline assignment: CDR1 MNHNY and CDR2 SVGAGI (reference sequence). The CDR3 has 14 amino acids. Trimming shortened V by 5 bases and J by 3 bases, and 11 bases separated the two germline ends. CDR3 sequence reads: CASSVGTSGNTIYF. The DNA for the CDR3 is TGTGCCAGCAGTGTCGGGACAAGTGGAAACACCATATATTTT.

The CDR3 coding sequence is TGTGCCAGCAGCTCCGGCGGCACGCAGTATTTT. This gives the protein CASSSGGTQYF. The chain links TRBV5-6 to TRBJ2-3; the D is unclear. The CDR3 covers 11 residues. V lost 3 bases and J 9 bases, leaving 8 bases between the germline ends. Germline lookup yields CDR1 SGHDT and CDR2 YYEEEE.

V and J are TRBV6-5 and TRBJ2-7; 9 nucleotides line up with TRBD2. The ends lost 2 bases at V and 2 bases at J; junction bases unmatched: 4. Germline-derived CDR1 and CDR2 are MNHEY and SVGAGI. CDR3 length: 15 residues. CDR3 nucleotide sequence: TGTGCCAGCAGTTACAATCTAGCGGGAACCTACGAGCAGTACTTC. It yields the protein CASSYNLAGTYEQYF.